Following are 22 T cell receptor beta chains from one sample sequenced in a study of molecular identifiers for immune sequencing clone quantification. TCRdb itself ran the PCR reads through MiXCR, one entry per CDR3 protein. The sample has around 40,000 distinct CDR3 sequences, about a fifth seen once. The sample consisted of naive CD8+ T cells from blood, with Jurkat cell RNA spiked in. Subset here: FACS-sorted CD8+CD4-CCR7+CD45RA+ naive T cells. The receptors originated from a human donor in good health. Some libraries in this study had Jurkat cell RNA spiked in.

This clonotype was recorded many times. CDR3: CASSLARSVQETQYF. CDR3 DNA: TGTGCCAGCAGTTTAGCGCGCAGCGTCCAAGAGACCCAGTACTTC. The V and J genes are TRBV12-3 or TRBV12-4 and TRBJ2-5; the D is unclear. The CDR3 is made up of 15 amino acids. V was pared by 0 bases and J by 1 base, with 9 bases between.

In its sample, this clonotype was seen many times. The chain combines TRBV15 with TRBJ2-3; 8 bases agree with TRBD2. The CDR3 sequence is 16 residues long. J was trimmed by 3 bases and V by 5 bases; bases with no gene match: 10. Germline CDR1 is LNHNV and CDR2 is YYDKDF (reference sequence). CDR3 region: CATSPGGASITDTQYF. CDR3 DNA: TGTGCCACCAGCCCCGGGGGGGCGAGTATAACAGATACGCAGTATTTT.

This clonotype has ten or more counts. The chain uses TRBV7-8 and TRBJ1-4; possibly TRBD1 for D (6 bases). The CDR3 contains 15 residues. Germline assignment: CDR1 SGHVS and CDR2 FQNEAQ. With 6 bases removed from V and 3 bases from J, the gap between germline ends came to 14 bases. The CDR3 loop reads CASRGTGWSNEKLFF. CDR3 nucleotides: TGTGCCAGCAGGGGAACAGGGTGGTCTAATGAAAAACTGTTTTTT.

This clonotype was picked up many times. The J gene is TRBJ2-3, the V gene TRBV7-9, with 9 bases lining up with TRBD1. The CDR3 is made up of 14 amino acids. The trim removed 1 base at V and 10 bases at J, leaving 6 bases unmatched. Germline lookup yields CDR1 SEHNR and CDR2 FQNEAQ (reference sequence). The CDR3 DNA reads TGTGCCAGCAGCTTAGGGGACAGGGTGCCTGCGCAGTATTTT. This codes for CASSLGDRVPAQYF.

Ten or more counts support this clonotype. CDR3 loop: CASTPGTGAHEQYF. The CDR3 nucleotides read TGTGCCAGCACCCCCGGGACAGGGGCCCACGAGCAGTACTTC. The rearrangement joins TRBV25-1 to TRBJ2-7; 10 nucleotides agree with TRBD1. The ends lost 7 bases at V and 5 bases at J; junction bases unmatched: 8. Germline V gives CDR1 MGHDK, CDR2 SYGVNS. This CDR3 spans 14 amino acids.

This clonotype has ten or more counts. The rearrangement links TRBV20-1 to TRBJ2-7; the match to TRBD2 covers 10 bases. Per germline, CDR1 DFQATT and CDR2 SNEGSKA (reference sequence). With 1 base clipped from V and 2 bases from J, the junction kept 5 bases outside the gene matches. The CDR3 is 15 amino acids. The CDR3 protein is CSARGASGSTYEQYF. The CDR3 DNA is TGCAGTGCTAGAGGTGCTAGCGGGAGTACCTACGAGCAGTACTTC.

The sample holds many counts of this clonotype. The V gene is TRBV7-2, the J gene TRBJ2-3; 10 bases map to TRBD2. The CDR3 is made up of 16 amino acids. The germline V gene has CDR1 SGHTA and CDR2 FQGNSA. Unmatched junction bases numbered 8, after V lost 4 bases and J lost 4 bases. CDR3 bases: TGTGCCAGCAGCTCCATTTCTAGCGGGGGTTCAGATACGCAGTATTTT. Its protein is CASSSISSGGSDTQYF.

This clonotype has at least ten counts. This rearrangement joins TRBV27 to TRBJ1-6, with D unclear. Germline assignment: CDR1 MNHEY and CDR2 SMNVEV (reference sequence). The V gene lost 6 bases and the J gene lost 0 bases, with 3 bases spanning the gap. CDR3 length: 13 amino acids. The CDR3 here is CASRSSYNSPLHF. CDR3 DNA sequence: TGTGCCAGCAGGAGCTCCTATAATTCACCCCTCCACTTT.

This clonotype was observed many times. J is TRBJ1-1 and V is TRBV4-3, with TRBD1 matching 7 bases. This CDR3 comprises 14 residues. Germline CDR1 reads LGHNA; CDR2 reads YSLEER. The V gene end was trimmed by 2 bases and the J gene end by 8 bases; junction bases not matched to a gene: 8. The CDR3 here is CASSQMGQTKEAFF. The CDR3 DNA is TGCGCCAGCAGCCAAATGGGACAGACCAAAGAAGCTTTCTTT.

This CDR3 is CASSIVLASRTDTQYF. The CDR3 DNA sequence: TGTGCCAGTAGTATAGTACTAGCGAGCCGCACAGATACGCAGTATTTT. The V and J genes are TRBV19 and TRBJ2-3; 7 bases agree with TRBD2. CDR3 length: 16 amino acids. With V trimmed by 1 base and J by 1 base, 5 bases remained unmatched. Germline V CDR1 and CDR2: LNHDA, SQIVND (reference sequence).

At least ten counts were recorded for this clonotype. The genes are TRBV19 and TRBJ1-1; possibly TRBD1 for D (6 bases). This CDR3 spans 14 amino acids. The V end was cut by 7 bases, the J end by 0 bases, with 12 bases between. Germline V gene lookup returns CDR1 LNHDA and CDR2 SQIVND (reference sequence). The CDR3 sequence: CASTWDTMNTEAFF. The CDR3 nucleotides read TGTGCCAGTACCTGGGACACCATGAACACTGAAGCTTTCTTT.

This clonotype was seen repeatedly, ten times or more. V usage is TRBV6-1 and J usage is TRBJ2-5, with a weak D call TRBD2 (5 bases). CDR3 length equals 13 residues. The V gene lost 6 bases and the J gene lost 1 base, with 9 bases spanning the gap. Germline loops: CDR1 MNHNS, CDR2 SASEGT. CDR3 nucleotide sequence: TGTGCCAGCAGGGAGGCAGTCCAAGAGACCCAGTACTTC. Its protein product is CASREAVQETQYF.

In its sample, this clonotype was seen many times. The gene calls are TRBV7-9 and TRBJ2-3, with D possibly being TRBD1 (5 bases). The CDR3 spans 15 residues. The germline V and J ends were trimmed by 1 base and 3 bases, with 11 bases remaining between them. CDR1 and CDR2 (germline): SEHNR, FQNEAQ (reference sequence). CDR3 region: CASSLVQGMTDTQYF. The CDR3 nucleotides are TGTGCCAGCAGCTTAGTGCAGGGAATGACAGATACGCAGTATTTT.

This clonotype was counted ten times or more. As DNA, the CDR3 is TGTGCCAGCAGTTCCGGTCTGTCCTACGAGCAGTACTTC. This translates into CASSSGLSYEQYF. The chain has TRBV28 and TRBJ2-7; D not resolved. The germline V gene has CDR1 MDHEN and CDR2 SYDVKM. CDR3 length: 13 amino acids. Trimming shortened V by 4 bases and J by 1 base, and 8 bases separated the two germline ends.

This clonotype was recorded many times. The rearrangement joins TRBV7-8 to TRBJ2-7, with D possibly being TRBD1 (5 bases). The V and J ends lost 0 bases and 4 bases respectively, with 10 bases between them. CDR1 and CDR2 (germline): SGHVS, FQNEAQ. CDR3 length: 14 amino acids. The CDR3 DNA reads TGTGCCAGCAGCTTAGCGCCTCAGGGATACGAGCAGTACTTC. Translating it yields CASSLAPQGYEQYF.

Ten or more counts support this clonotype. J is TRBJ2-1 and V is TRBV27; no definite D call. The CDR3 totals 14 residues. Trimming stripped 2 bases from V and 3 bases from J, with 8 bases between. The V gene's germline CDR1 is MNHEY and CDR2 SMNVEV (reference sequence). The DNA for the CDR3 is TGTGCCAGCAGTTTAAAGGGATTCTACAATGAGCAGTTCTTC. It specifies CASSLKGFYNEQFF.

This clonotype was observed a few times. This could be a read error, since a much larger clone is one nucleotide away. The V and J genes are TRBV28 and TRBJ2-5; D gene uncertain. The CDR3 runs to 13 residues. CDR1 is MDHEN, CDR2 SYDVKM, per germline. The CDR3 DNA follows: TGTGCCAGCAGTTTAATCCCCCAAGAGACCCAGCACTTC. It codes for CASSLIPQETQHF.

In this sample, this clonotype turned up many times. The rearrangement joins TRBV7-2 to TRBJ1-1; 9 bases agree with TRBD1. V lost 1 base to trimming and J lost 5 bases; unmatched junction nucleotides: 5. Germline V CDR1 and CDR2: SGHTA, FQGNSA. The CDR3 spans 15 residues. CDR3 DNA sequence: TGTGCCAGCAGCTTAGGGGCAGGGACAGGGACTGAAGCTTTCTTT. As protein: CASSLGAGTGTEAFF.

This clonotype was found many times. The chain employs TRBV20-1 and TRBJ1-1; D perhaps matches TRBD1 (6 bases). Germline-derived CDR1 and CDR2 are DFQATT and SNEGSKA (reference sequence). The CDR3 has 14 residues. With 0 bases removed from V and 1 base from J, the gap between germline ends came to 9 bases. The CDR3 here is CSARDWTANTEAFF. The CDR3 nucleotides are TGCAGTGCTAGAGATTGGACAGCGAACACTGAAGCTTTCTTT.

This clonotype was recorded many times. This chain uses TRBV30 with TRBJ2-1; TRBD2 might be the D (5 bases). The CDR3 has 13 residues. V was cut by 0 bases and J by 6 bases, with 9 bases left in between. Germline V gives CDR1 GTSNPN, CDR2 SVGIG (reference sequence). DNA of the CDR3: TGTGCCTGGAGTGTAATAGGAGGCAATGAGCAGTTCTTC. Translating gives CAWSVIGGNEQFF.

There are many counts of this clonotype. The V and J genes are TRBV6-2 or TRBV6-3 and TRBJ2-2, with D possibly being TRBD2 (5 bases). The V gene's germline CDR1 is MNHEY and CDR2 SVGEGT. The CDR3 runs to 15 residues. V was trimmed by 9 bases and J by 4 bases, leaving 18 bases between them. The CDR3 nucleotides read TGTGCCAGTTCCTGGATTGGAGGTGGCACCGGGGAGCTGTTTTTT. Its protein is CASSWIGGGTGELFF.

With regard to this clonotype: Since a much larger clone is just one base distant, this may be a read error. The rearrangement joins TRBV7-9 to TRBJ1-1; D uncertain. CDR3 length: 13 amino acids. Germline assignment: CDR1 SEHNR and CDR2 FQNEAQ (reference sequence). The CDR3 protein is CACTLPPNTEASF. DNA for the CDR3: TGTGCCTGCACCCTACCCCCGAACACTGAAGCTTCCTTT. Drawing the rest from reference TRBV7-9 and TRBJ1-1, the complete variable domain is DTGVSQNPRHKITKRGQNVTFRCDPISEHNRLYWYRQTLGQGPEFLTYFQNEAQLEKSRLLSDRFSAERPKGSFSTLEIQRTEQGDSAMYLCACTLPPNTEASFGQGTRLTVV.